A single sample gave rise to the 8 T cell receptor beta chains below, sequenced in a study of T cells in Graves' hyperthyroidism and ophthalmopathy. RNA transcripts gave rise to amplified TCR beta CDR3 regions. A first-round RT-PCR of the TCR CDR3 used the HTBI primer set. TCRdb independently ran MiXCR on the multiplex PCR reads; one entry per CDR3 protein. The data show about 350,000 distinct CDR3 sequences, 11% to 15% seen once. Material for sequencing was blood. The receptor source for this set is a woman aged 25 to 39 with Graves' hyperthyroidism.

This clonotype came up a few times. The V and J genes are TRBV5-5 and TRBJ2-5; 7 nucleotides match TRBD2. Germline-derived CDR1 and CDR2 are SGHKS and YYEKEE (reference sequence). With 6 bases clipped from V and 0 bases from J, the junction kept 8 bases outside the gene matches. This CDR3 is built from 15 residues. The CDR3 DNA reads as TGTGCCAGCACCCCGGGGGGAGTGAACCAAGAGACCCAGTACTTC. The encoded protein is CASTPGGVNQETQYF.

Ten or more counts support this clonotype. The gene calls are TRBV2 and TRBJ2-7; 10 positions agree with TRBD2. Per the germline V gene, CDR1 is SNHLY and CDR2 is FYNNEI. The ends lost 3 bases at V and 4 bases at J; junction bases unmatched: 6. The CDR3 is 15 amino acids. CDR3 region: CASSEGSGRSYEQYF. CDR3 in DNA: TGTGCCAGCAGTGAGGGTAGCGGGAGGAGTTACGAGCAGTACTTC.

This clonotype was counted many times. The V gene is TRBV11-2, the J gene TRBJ2-6; D not certain. The germline gives CDR1 SGHAT, CDR2 FQNNGV. The V gene lost 4 bases and the J gene lost 0 bases, with 10 bases spanning the gap. The CDR3 has 16 residues. CDR3 amino acids: CASSSVGYSGANVLTF. In DNA, the CDR3 is TGTGCCAGCAGCTCGGTGGGATACTCTGGGGCCAACGTCCTGACTTTC.

This chain uses TRBV18 with TRBJ1-1; D is possibly TRBD1 (6 bases). Germline V gene data show CDR1 as KGHSH and CDR2 as LQKENI. V lost 3 bases, J lost 4 bases, and 18 bases lay in between. The CDR3 is 16 residues long. CDR3 in DNA: TGTGCCAGCTCACCGAATCAACAGGGTGGGGGCACTGAAGCTTTCTTT. This gives the protein CASSPNQQGGGTEAFF.

The chain combines TRBV6-2 or TRBV6-3 with TRBJ2-2; unclear D gene. The CDR3 runs 13 residues. V was trimmed by 6 bases and J by 6 bases, leaving 11 bases between them. Per germline, CDR1 MNHEY and CDR2 SVGEGT. CDR3 sequence reads: CASRPMAAGELFF. The DNA for the CDR3 is TGTGCCAGCAGACCCATGGCGGCCGGGGAGCTGTTTTTT.

This clonotype was seen repeatedly, ten times or more. V and J are TRBV20-1 and TRBJ1-5; D perhaps matches TRBD1 (6 bases). Trimming took 5 bases from V and 7 from J, leaving 21 bases between them. CDR3 size: 15 residues. Germline V CDR1 and CDR2: DFQATT, SNEGSKA (reference sequence). CDR3 nucleotide sequence: TGCAGTGCTCTGGGATTACAGGGCGGCGGGCAGCCCCAGCATTTT. Protein: CSALGLQGGGQPQHF.

V is TRBV29-1 and J is TRBJ2-2, with 7 nucleotides matching TRBD2. CDR3 length equals 14 residues. The germline CDR1 and CDR2 sequences are SQVTM and ANQGSEA. V gave up 7 bases and J gave up 0 bases; unmatched junction bases: 5. Written as DNA, the CDR3 is TGCAGCGCCAAGCTAGCGGCGAACACCGGGGAGCTGTTTTTT. Amino acid sequence: CSAKLAANTGELFF.

This clonotype came up many times. This chain joins TRBV6-2 or TRBV6-3 and TRBJ1-1; D not certain. Germline loops: CDR1 MNHEY, CDR2 SVGEGT. V lost 7 bases and J lost 8, with 14 bases in between. This CDR3 contains 12 residues. CDR3 sequence reads: CASTPPGPEAFF. The CDR3 region has the DNA TGTGCCAGCACTCCTCCTGGACCCGAAGCTTTCTTT.